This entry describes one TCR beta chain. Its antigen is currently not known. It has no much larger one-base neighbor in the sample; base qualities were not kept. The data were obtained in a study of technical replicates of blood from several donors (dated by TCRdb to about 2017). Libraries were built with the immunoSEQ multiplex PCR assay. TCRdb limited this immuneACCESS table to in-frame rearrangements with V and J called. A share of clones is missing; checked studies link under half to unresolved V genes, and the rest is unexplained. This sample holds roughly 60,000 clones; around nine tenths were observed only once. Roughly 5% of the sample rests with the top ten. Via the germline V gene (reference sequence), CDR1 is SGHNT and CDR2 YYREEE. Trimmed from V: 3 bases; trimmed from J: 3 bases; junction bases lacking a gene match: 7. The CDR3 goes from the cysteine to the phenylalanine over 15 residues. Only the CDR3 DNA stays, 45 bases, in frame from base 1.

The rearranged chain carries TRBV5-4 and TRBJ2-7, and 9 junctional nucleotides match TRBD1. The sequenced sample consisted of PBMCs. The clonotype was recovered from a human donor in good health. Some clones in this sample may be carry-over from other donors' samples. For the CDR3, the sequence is CASSSGTGRGYEQYF. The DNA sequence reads TGTGCCAGCAGCTCCGGGACAGGGAGGGGCTACGAGCAGTACTTC. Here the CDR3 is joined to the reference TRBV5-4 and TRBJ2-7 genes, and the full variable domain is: ETGVTQSPTHLIKTRGQQVTLRCSSQSGHNTVSWYQQALGQGPQFIFQYYREEENGRGNFPPRFSGLQFPNYSSELNVNALELDDSALYLCASSSGTGRGYEQYFGPGTRLTVT.